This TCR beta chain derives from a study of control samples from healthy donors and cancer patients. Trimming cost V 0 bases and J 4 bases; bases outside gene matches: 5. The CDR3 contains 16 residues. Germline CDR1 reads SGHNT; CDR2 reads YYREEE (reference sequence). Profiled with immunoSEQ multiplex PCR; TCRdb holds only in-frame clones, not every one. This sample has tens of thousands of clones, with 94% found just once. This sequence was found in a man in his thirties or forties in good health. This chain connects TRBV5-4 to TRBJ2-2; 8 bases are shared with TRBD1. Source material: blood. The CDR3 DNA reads TGTGCCAGCAGCTTGGAAGACAGGGGTTTCACCGGGGAGCTGTTTTTT. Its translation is CASSLEDRGFTGELFF.